The 21 T cell receptor beta chains below come from one sample, sequenced in a study of T cell repertoires in cytomegalovirus infection. Antigen specificity for these receptors is unknown. TCRdb re-called the reads with MiXCR, one entry per CDR3 protein. Of a few hundred thousand distinct CDR3 sequences in the sample, 25% to 35% were seen once. This specimen was cultured PBMCs, taken from culture after CMV antigen stimulation. These receptors all stem from a human donor in good health (CMV status not recorded). Some clones in this sample may be carry-over from other donors' samples.

This chain uses TRBV20-1 with TRBJ2-7; maybe TRBD2 (6 bases). Trimming shortened V by 5 bases and J by 3 bases, and 17 bases separated the two germline ends. The CDR3 is made up of 14 amino acids. In germline, CDR1 is DFQATT, CDR2 SNEGSKA (reference sequence). The CDR3 protein is CSAPSTAGIYEQYF. As DNA, the CDR3 is TGCAGTGCTCCCTCCACTGCGGGAATCTACGAGCAGTACTTC.

V is TRBV6-1 and J is TRBJ2-7, with 10 bases lining up with TRBD1. Germline lookup yields CDR1 MNHNS and CDR2 SASEGT. The junction had 8 bases not matched to a gene; V was cut back by 6 bases and J by 6 bases. This CDR3 has 14 residues. The CDR3 is CASSLGTGEAEQYF. The CDR3 DNA sequence: TGTGCCAGCAGCCTCGGGACAGGGGAGGCCGAGCAGTACTTC.

V is TRBV7-8 and J is TRBJ2-1; D remains ambiguous. With 4 bases removed from V and 4 bases from J, the gap between germline ends came to 14 bases. Per the germline V gene, CDR1 is SGHVS and CDR2 is FQNEAQ. This CDR3 spans 15 amino acids. The CDR3 region has the DNA TGTGCCAGCAGCTCCTCGACGGACCTGTACAATGAGCAGTTCTTC. It translates to CASSSSTDLYNEQFF. The whole variable domain, filled in from reference TRBV7-8 and TRBJ2-1, reads GAGVSQSPRYKVAKRGQDVALRCDPISGHVSLFWYQQALGQGPEFLTYFQNEAQLDKSGLPSDRFFAERPEGSVSTLKIQRTQQEDSAVYLCASSSSTDLYNEQFFGPGTRLTVL.

This rearrangement joins TRBV7-6 to TRBJ1-1; a weak D match, TRBD1 (6 bases). Germline V gene lookup returns CDR1 SGHVS and CDR2 FNYEAQ. Trimming left V 1 base short and J 4 bases short, with 16 bases between. The CDR3 is 16 amino acids. CDR3 protein: CASSLGSGGGTTEAFF. CDR3 nucleotides: TGTGCCAGCAGCTTAGGGTCGGGGGGCGGAACCACTGAAGCTTTCTTT.

The V call is TRBV20-1, the J call TRBJ2-1, with a possible D match to TRBD1 (6 bases). The CDR3 runs 14 residues. V was clipped by 6 bases and J by 5 bases, with 17 bases between them. Germline CDR1 DFQATT, CDR2 SNEGSKA (reference sequence). The CDR3, as DNA: TGCAGTGCCCCGTATGACAGGCAAAACAATGAGCAGTTCTTC. This sequence encodes CSAPYDRQNNEQFF.

This clonotype was detected many times. V and J are TRBV7-2 and TRBJ2-7, with D unresolved. The CDR3 covers 13 residues. V was shortened by 0 bases and J by 6 bases, with 9 bases between the two germline ends. From germline, CDR1 is SGHTA and CDR2 FQGNSA. The CDR3, as DNA: TGTGCCAGCAGCTTAGCGTTCGGCACCGAGCAGTACTTC. It specifies CASSLAFGTEQYF.

The J gene is TRBJ1-1, the V gene TRBV10-3; 7 bases map to TRBD1. Looked up from germline, CDR1 is ENHRY and CDR2 is SYGVKD. CDR3 length equals 15 residues. Losses at the gene ends were 0 bases for V and 3 bases for J; bases not matched to a gene: 4. In DNA form, the CDR3 reads TGTGCCATCAGTGAGTCAGGGGGCGGGGACACTGAAGCTTTCTTT. It is translated as CAISESGGGDTEAFF.

This clonotype was counted between two and nine times. The gene calls are TRBV6-6 and TRBJ1-1; tentative D call: TRBD1 (6 bases). Germline V lookup: CDR1 MNHNY, CDR2 SVGAGI (reference sequence). This CDR3 comprises 15 residues. The V end was cut by 0 bases, the J end by 1 base, with 9 bases between. The CDR3, as DNA: TGTGCCAGCAGTTACTCCCAGGGGCGGAACACTGAAGCTTTCTTT. Its protein is CASSYSQGRNTEAFF.

This clonotype was counted between two and nine times. J is TRBJ2-1 and V is TRBV7-3, with D uncertain. CDR1 and CDR2 (germline): SGHTA, FQGTGA. The ends were cut back, 5 bases at V and 5 bases at J, with 16 bases in the middle. CDR3 size: 15 residues. In nucleotides, the CDR3 is TGTGCCAGCAGCACGGACGGTGAAAGACACAATGAGCAGTTCTTC. This sequence encodes CASSTDGERHNEQFF.

This chain links TRBV24-1 with TRBJ1-5; 7 positions match TRBD1. After removal of 4 bases from V and 3 bases from J, the junction contained 8 bases not matched to a gene. The CDR3 loop spans 16 amino acids. Germline CDR1 and CDR2: KGHDR and SFDVKD. This chain's CDR3 is CATSDGETGLNQPQHF. In DNA form, the CDR3 reads TGTGCCACCAGTGACGGAGAGACAGGGCTCAATCAGCCCCAGCATTTT.

The V and J genes are TRBV19 and TRBJ2-5; TRBD2 matches at 7 bases. The CDR3 spans 13 residues. Germline CDR1 is LNHDA and CDR2 is SQIVND (reference sequence). Trimming took 8 bases from V and 1 from J; bases not matched to a gene: 4. In DNA, the CDR3 is TGTGCCAGTGGGGAGGGCCTCCAAGAGACCCAGTACTTC. Protein sequence: CASGEGLQETQYF.

The rearrangement links TRBV27 to TRBJ1-1, with no clear D. Germline V lookup: CDR1 MNHEY, CDR2 SMNVEV (reference sequence). V gave up 6 bases and J gave up 8 bases, with 7 bases separating them. The CDR3 is 10 amino acids. The CDR3 nucleotides read TGTGCCAGCAGCCTCCGAGAAGCTTTCTTT. As protein: CASSLREAFF.

This chain joins TRBV9 and TRBJ1-5; 10 bases align to TRBD1. Trimming removed 4 bases from V and 4 bases from J; junction bases left unmatched: 5. The CDR3 covers 15 residues. CDR1 and CDR2 (germline): SGDLS, YYNGEE. CDR3 DNA: TGTGCCAGCAGCTTTGGGACAGGGGTGAATCAGCCCCAGCATTTT. As protein: CASSFGTGVNQPQHF.

This clonotype came up many times. This chain links TRBV7-8 with TRBJ2-2; D is perhaps TRBD1 (5 bases). CDR1 and CDR2 (germline): SGHVS, FQNEAQ. This CDR3 has 13 amino acids. With 6 bases removed from V and 7 bases from J, the gap between germline ends came to 12 bases. The DNA of the CDR3 is TGTGCCAGCAGTCCTAGAAGGGGCGGGGAGCTGTTTTTT. Protein product: CASSPRRGGELFF.

This clonotype was counted a few times. The chain joins TRBV7-9 to TRBJ1-1; D ambiguous. The CDR3 is made up of 13 amino acids. The germline CDR1 and CDR2 sequences are SEHNR and FQNEAQ (reference sequence). Trimming stripped 1 base from V and 6 bases from J, with 9 bases between. The CDR3 sequence is CASSLEFRAEAFF. The DNA for the CDR3 is TGTGCCAGCAGCTTAGAATTTCGCGCTGAAGCTTTCTTT. Full variable domain (remainder filled in from reference TRBV7-9 and TRBJ1-1): DTGVSQNPRHKITKRGQNVTFRCDPISEHNRLYWYRQTLGQGPEFLTYFQNEAQLEKSRLLSDRFSAERPKGSFSTLEIQRTEQGDSAMYLCASSLEFRAEAFFGQGTRLTVV.

J is TRBJ2-3 and V is TRBV7-9; D remains unclear. Germline assignment: CDR1 SEHNR and CDR2 FQNEAQ (reference sequence). With 1 base removed from V and 6 bases from J, the gap between germline ends came to 5 bases. The CDR3 consists of 12 residues. The CDR3, as DNA: TGTGCCAGCAGCTTAGTAATGGATACGCAGTATTTT. Its protein product is CASSLVMDTQYF.

This clonotype was observed a few times. V and J are TRBV27 and TRBJ2-3; maybe TRBD1 (6 bases). The CDR3 has 17 amino acids. CDR1 MNHEY and CDR2 SMNVEV come from the germline V gene (reference sequence). Deletions cut 0 bases from V and 5 bases from J, with 18 bases between. CDR3 coding DNA: TGTGCCAGCAGTTTATCCTCGACAGGCCGGCGCCAAGATACGCAGTATTTT. Its protein product is CASSLSSTGRRQDTQYF.

The rearrangement links TRBV11-2 to TRBJ2-7; 7 bases align to TRBD2. The CDR3 consists of 17 residues. Germline V gene sequence: CDR1 SGHAT, CDR2 FQNNGV. Trimming cost V 2 bases and J 0 bases; bases outside gene matches: 10. CDR3 sequence (DNA): TGTGCCAGCAGCTTAACAGACCTGGGAGGGGTCTCCTACGAGCAGTACTTC. Residues: CASSLTDLGGVSYEQYF.

This clonotype came up a few times. This rearrangement joins TRBV6-1 to TRBJ1-2; D is unclear. Per germline, CDR1 MNHNS and CDR2 SASEGT. The ends were cut back, 7 bases at V and 4 bases at J, with 19 bases in the middle. CDR3 length equals 15 residues. The CDR3 DNA reads as TGTGCCAGCACCGACGACAACGGTAGAAGCTATGGCTACACCTTC. It codes for CASTDDNGRSYGYTF.

The chain uses TRBV28 and TRBJ1-1, with 8 bases identical to TRBD1. V lost 8 bases and J lost 0; bases outside the gene matches: 11. The germline gives CDR1 MDHEN, CDR2 SYDVKM. The CDR3 runs to 16 residues. As DNA, the CDR3 is TGTGCCAGCCCCCCCAGGGGGCAGACCATGAACACTGAAGCTTTCTTT. Its protein is CASPPRGQTMNTEAFF.

The V and J genes are TRBV18 and TRBJ1-1; D may be TRBD1 (6 bases). Germline loops: CDR1 KGHSH, CDR2 LQKENI. The V and J ends lost 0 bases and 5 bases respectively, with 10 bases between them. This CDR3 region has 14 residues. In DNA, the CDR3 is TGTGCCAGCTCACCACCGGGGGGGCATACTGAAGCTTTCTTT. Translation gives CASSPPGGHTEAFF.